The clone carrying this T cell receptor (beta chain) was seen many times. No antigen is known for it. Arm-PCR of CDR3 regions and iRepertoire HTBI primers were used to build TCR beta libraries. One entry per CDR3 protein, called by TCRdb with MiXCR from the multiplex PCR reads. The sample has roughly 220,000 distinct CDR3 sequences, approximately 20% seen once. The sample originates from a study of regulatory T cells in long-lasting Graves disease. Study-level results: More public clonotypes were shared by persistent patients (about 2,700) than by new patients (approximately 1,000).

The sample's time point: newly diagnosed GD, antithyroid drugs for less than 3 months. TCR sequences were obtained from RNA taken from PBMCs. Germline CDR1 and CDR2: DFQATT and SNEGSKA (reference sequence). The CDR3 is made up of 17 amino acids. Trimming cost V 3 bases and J 0 bases; bases outside gene matches: 8. Here the sequenced sample was peripheral blood mononuclear cells (PBMCs), taken at new diagnosis, from a patient treated with antithyroid drugs. This TCR was recovered from a female donor with Graves disease. The V gene is TRBV20-1, the J gene TRBJ2-6; 7 nucleotides line up with TRBD1. The CDR3 is CSARERQGNSGANVLTF. The CDR3 DNA sequence: TGCAGTGCTAGGGAAAGACAGGGCAACTCTGGGGCCAACGTCCTGACTTTC.